This T cell receptor beta chain is from a study of cytomegalovirus exposure and HLA in healthy donors. General study results and limits: The study put 150 or so TCR beta chains on its list as cytomegalovirus-associated.

A word on this clone: What it binds is not known.

The PCR ran on 60 Vbeta and 13 Jbeta primers. Measured with immunoSEQ multiplex PCR; TCRdb has only the in-frame clones, and not every one. The table lists approximately 190,000 clones, about 13% of them singletons. V trimming: 5 bases; J trimming: 1 base; junction bases outside the gene matches: 8. In germline, CDR1 is GTSNPN, CDR2 SVGIG (reference sequence). CDR3 length: 15 amino acids. The receptor comes from a man aged 50 to 60 in good health and CMV-seropositive. Sequenced sample: PBMCs. This chain joins TRBV30 and TRBJ2-5; 9 nucleotides agree with TRBD1. CDR3 coding DNA: TGTGCCTGGGGGACAGGGCACAAGGGCCAAGAGACCCAGTACTTC. It translates to CAWGTGHKGQETQYF. Complete variable domain (other parts from reference TRBV30 and TRBJ2-5): SQTIHQWPATLVQPVGSPLSLECTVEGTSNPNLYWYRQAAGRGLQLLFYSVGIGQISSEVPQNLSASRPQDRQFILSSKKLLLSDSGFYLCAWGTGHKGQETQYFGPGTRLLVL.